This T cell receptor (beta chain) was recorded in a study of blood T cells in healthy people across ages. A second PCR, run for about 7 to 11 cycles, used a sample-barcoded 5' primer plus a J-beta primer mix. Through a template-switch adaptor with 12 random nucleotides, each cDNA molecule received a tag. TCRdb re-derived calls from the 5' RACE reads in MiXCR, one entry per CDR3 protein. This table has about 570,000 distinct CDR3 sequences, approximately 27% appearing once. Study-level findings and limits: Total diversity from one million sequenced T cells was likely underestimated. The recorded TCR beta diversity per million T cells decreased in a roughly linear manner with age.

Researchers collected 7.5 to 10 milliliters of peripheral blood from every single donor. The CDR3 runs 13 residues. Germline V CDR1 and CDR2: SGHTA, FQGTGA. V lost 5 bases, J lost 4 bases, and 4 bases stayed unmatched. About this clonotype: As yet, its antigen is unknown. Given a much more abundant clone one base away, this may be a read error.

This chain connects TRBV7-3 to TRBJ1-2; TRBD1 matches 7 bases. This TCR was recovered from a woman in her 70s in good health. The sequenced material came from blood. CDR3 nucleotides: TGTGCCAGCAGCGCGGGACAGCCCTATGGCTACACCTTC. It specifies CASSAGQPYGYTF. Complete variable domain (other parts from reference TRBV7-3 and TRBJ1-2): GAGVSQTPSNKVTEKGKYVELRCDPISGHTALYWYRQSLGQGPEFLIYFQGTGAADDSGLPNDRFFAVRPEGSVSTLKIQRTERGDSAVYLCASSAGQPYGYTFGSGTRLTVV.